Listed here are 4 T cell receptor beta chains from one sample, sequenced in a study of identical twins. One entry per CDR3 protein results from TCRdb running MiXCR on the 5' RACE reads. Counted here are around 1.7 million distinct CDR3 sequences, about 30% occurring once; the ten biggest clones make up approximately 0.29%. Source material: cord blood. These receptors all stem from a newborn girl in good health.

Concerning this clonotype: A much bigger clone sits one base away, suggesting this may be a read error. V and J are TRBV2 and TRBJ2-4, with a weak D call TRBD2 (6 bases). Germline CDR1 reads SNHLY; CDR2 reads FYNNEI. The length of the CDR3 is 14 residues. The ends were cut back, 7 bases at V and 0 bases at J, with 10 bases in the middle. The CDR3 coding sequence is TGTGCCAGCAACGCGGGACTAGCCAAAAACATTCAGTACTTC. It yields the protein CASNAGLAKNIQYF.

This clonotype was seen a few times. The chain has TRBV20-1 and TRBJ2-3, with 7 bases lining up with TRBD1. CDR3 length: 13 amino acids. V lost 3 bases, J lost 5 bases, and 5 bases stayed unmatched. Germline CDR1 DFQATT, CDR2 SNEGSKA (reference sequence). The CDR3 loop is CSASLTGRDTQYF. DNA for the CDR3: TGCAGTGCTAGTCTGACAGGGAGAGATACGCAGTATTTT.

This clonotype has more than one count but fewer than ten. The chain is built from TRBV7-2 and TRBJ2-7; D tentatively reads TRBD1 or TRBD2 (5 bases each). CDR3 length: 12 residues. V was clipped by 1 base and J by 12 bases, with 13 bases between them. Germline-derived CDR1 and CDR2 are SGHTA and FQGNSA. In DNA form, the CDR3 reads TGTGCCAGCAGCTTAGGGCAGGGAGTAAGGTACTTC. Its protein product is CASSLGQGVRYF.

This clonotype has more than one count but fewer than ten. The chain recombines TRBV19 with TRBJ1-1; 10 positions match TRBD1. Germline V CDR1 and CDR2: LNHDA, SQIVND (reference sequence). CDR3 size: 14 residues. Losses at the gene ends were 5 bases for V and 4 bases for J; bases not matched to a gene: 4. CDR3 in DNA: TGTGCCAGTAGTGTAAGGACAGGGGGCACTGAAGCTTTCTTT. It yields the protein CASSVRTGGTEAFF.